This TCR beta chain was captured by sequencing in a study of control samples from healthy donors and cancer patients (dated by TCRdb to the early 2020s). The CDR3 holds 16 amino acids from the cysteine to the phenylalanine. The kept DNA is CDR3 alone, 48 bases in frame from the first base. CDR1 and CDR2, per the germline V gene (reference sequence), are SEHNR and FQNEAQ. V lost 4 bases and J lost 7 bases, and the count of bases not matched to a germline gene is 11. Library generation was performed with the immunoSEQ multiplex PCR assay. Sourced from immuneACCESS, this table was stored by TCRdb with only in-frame sequences that have V and J called. A share of the clones is absent; for the studies checked, an unresolved V gene accounts for under half, and the remainder has no known explanation. This sample gives 100,000 to 150,000 clones in total; around 90% of them show up just once. 4.5% to 7% of the sample lies in the top ten.

Turning to this clone: The antigen it recognizes is unknown. No qualities accompany the bases; no much larger clone lies one base away.

The rearrangement joined TRBV7-9 to TRBJ2-1; TRBD1 matches 9 bases in the middle. Material for sequencing was blood. This sequence originates from a man aged 18 to 30 in good health. Here is the DNA: TGTGCCAGCAGCTCTAAATGGACAGGGGTGGGAAATGAGCAGTTCTTC. It translates as CASSSKWTGVGNEQFF.